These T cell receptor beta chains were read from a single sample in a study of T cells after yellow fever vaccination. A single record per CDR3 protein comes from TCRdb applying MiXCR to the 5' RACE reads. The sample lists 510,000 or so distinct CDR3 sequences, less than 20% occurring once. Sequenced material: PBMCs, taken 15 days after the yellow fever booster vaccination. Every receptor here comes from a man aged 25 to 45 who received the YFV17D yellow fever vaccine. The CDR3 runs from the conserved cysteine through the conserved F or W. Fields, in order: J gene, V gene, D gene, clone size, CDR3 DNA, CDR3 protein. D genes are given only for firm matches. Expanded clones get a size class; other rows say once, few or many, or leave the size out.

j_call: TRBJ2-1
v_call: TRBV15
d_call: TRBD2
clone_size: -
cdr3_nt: TGTGCCACCAGCTCCCGCCTAGCGGGAGGAAATGAGCAGTTCTTC
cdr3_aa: CATSSRLAGGNEQFF

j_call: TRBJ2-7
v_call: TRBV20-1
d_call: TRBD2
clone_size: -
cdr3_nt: TGCAGTGCTAGCGGGAGGGCCGGGAGCTACGAGCAGTACTTC
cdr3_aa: CSASGRAGSYEQYF

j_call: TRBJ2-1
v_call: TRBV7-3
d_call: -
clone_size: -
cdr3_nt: TGTGCCAGCAGCCCCGTGGGAGCACGGGAGCAGTTCTTC
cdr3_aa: CASSPVGAREQFF

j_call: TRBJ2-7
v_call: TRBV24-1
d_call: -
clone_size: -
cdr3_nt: TGTGCCACCAGTGACTCCCGGGACCCCACCTACGAGCAGTACTTC
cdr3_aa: CATSDSRDPTYEQYF

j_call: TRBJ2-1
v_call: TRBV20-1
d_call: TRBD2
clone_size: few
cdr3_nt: TGCAGTGCTAGAGATAGCACTAGCGGGGTCTACAATGAGCAGTTCTTC
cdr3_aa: CSARDSTSGVYNEQFF

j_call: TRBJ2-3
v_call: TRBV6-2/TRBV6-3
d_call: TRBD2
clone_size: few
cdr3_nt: TGTGCCAGCAGTTCCGCGAGCGGGAGTCTAGATACGCAGTATTTT
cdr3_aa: CASSSASGSLDTQYF

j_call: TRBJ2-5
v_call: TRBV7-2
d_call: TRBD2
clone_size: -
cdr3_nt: TGTGCCAGCAGCTTAGGTCTAGCGGGACTGGGAGAGACCCAGTACTTC
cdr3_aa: CASSLGLAGLGETQYF

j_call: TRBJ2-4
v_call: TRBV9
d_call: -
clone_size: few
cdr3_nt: TGTGCCAGCAGCCACCCCGACATTGCAATTCAGTACTTC
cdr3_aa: CASSHPDIAIQYF

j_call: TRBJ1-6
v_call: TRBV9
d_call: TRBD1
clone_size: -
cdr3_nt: TGTGCCAGCAGCGTAGCCCAGGGGGCACGAAATTCACCCCTCCACTTT
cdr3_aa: CASSVAQGARNSPLHF

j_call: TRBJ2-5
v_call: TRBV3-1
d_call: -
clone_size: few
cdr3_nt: TGTGCCAGCAGTTTCTTAGCGCAAGAGACCCAGTACTTC
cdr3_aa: CASSFLAQETQYF

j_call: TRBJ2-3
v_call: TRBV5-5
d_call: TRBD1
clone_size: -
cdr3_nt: TGTGCCAGCAGCCCACAGGGGTGGGCGGATACGCAGTATTTT
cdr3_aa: CASSPQGWADTQYF

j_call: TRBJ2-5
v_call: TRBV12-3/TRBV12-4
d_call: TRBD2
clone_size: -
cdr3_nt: TGTGCCAGCAGTGCCGGACTAGCCCAAGAGACCCAGTACTTC
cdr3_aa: CASSAGLAQETQYF